This T cell receptor (beta chain) was sequenced during a study of shared clonotypes between healthy human individuals. Germline loops: CDR1 LGHNA, CDR2 YNFKEQ. J was trimmed by 7 bases and V by 0 bases; bases with no gene match: 9. The CDR3 is 16 residues long. Data came from immunoSEQ multiplex PCR; TCRdb stores just in-frame clones and leaves some out. Of hundreds of thousands of clones in the sample, about 95% were seen once. Naive CD8 cells were CD45RO-negative, positively selected for CCR7, excluding terminally differentiated effector memory CD45RA+ cells. This sequence joins TRBV4-2 and TRBJ2-7, with 10 bases aligning to TRBD2. The TCR comes from a woman aged 30 to 39 in good health. Sequencing was carried out using naive CD8+ T cells sorted from blood. The CDR3, as DNA: TGTGCCAGCAGCCAAGATCGGTTACTAGCGGGAAGGGAGCAGTACTTC. Translation gives CASSQDRLLAGREQYF.